This entry lists 21 T cell receptor beta chains sequenced from one sample in a study of blood T cells in healthy people across ages. The second PCR ran roughly 7 to 12 cycles with a sample-barcoded 5' primer and J-beta primers. TCRdb re-called the 5' RACE reads with MiXCR, one entry per CDR3 protein. The table includes more than 800,000 distinct CDR3 sequences, around 26% detected once. Material for sequencing was blood. The receptors were sampled from a woman aged 80 or over in good health.

With regard to this clonotype: At one end, the junction sequence differs from germline, possibly due to a read error. The V gene is TRBV20-1, the J gene TRBJ1-2, with 7 bases aligning to TRBD1. The CDR3 loop spans 16 amino acids. Germline CDR1 is DFQATT and CDR2 is SNEGSKA (reference sequence). CDR3 protein: CSTRVSRTGGGYGYTF. For the CDR3, the DNA is TGCAGTACTAGAGTCTCCCGGACAGGAGGGGGCTATGGCTACACCTTC.

This sequence joins TRBV4-3 and TRBJ2-7; D remains unclear. V was pared by 4 bases and J by 0 bases, with 13 bases between. CDR1 LGHNA and CDR2 YSLEER come from the germline V gene. The CDR3 covers 15 residues. The CDR3 DNA sequence: TGCGCCAGCAGCCTAAATAGGGATAGCTCCTACGAGCAGTACTTC. It encodes CASSLNRDSSYEQYF.

This chain uses TRBV12-3 or TRBV12-4 with TRBJ2-1; 13 bases match TRBD2. After removal of 2 bases from V and 7 bases from J, the junction contained 8 bases not matched to a gene. CDR3 length: 17 residues. DNA of the CDR3: TGTGCCAGCAGTTTATTCCCCGGGACTAGCGGGAAAAATGAGCAGTTCTTC. Its protein product is CASSLFPGTSGKNEQFF.

This clonotype appeared many times. This sequence joins TRBV14 and TRBJ1-1, with no clear D. Trimming cost V 1 base and J 1 base, with 4 bases left between them. The CDR3 loop spans 13 amino acids. CDR1 and CDR2 (germline): SGHDN, FVKESK. The CDR3 protein is CASSQVPNTEAFF. The DNA of the CDR3 is TGTGCCAGCAGCCAAGTCCCGAACACTGAAGCTTTCTTT.

The V call is TRBV20-1, the J call TRBJ1-1; a possible D gene is TRBD1 (6 bases). Trimming took 3 bases from V and 3 from J, leaving 20 bases between them. The CDR3 sequence is 16 residues long. CDR1 is DFQATT, CDR2 SNEGSKA, per germline (reference sequence). The CDR3 region has the DNA TGCAGTGCTAGGATTATAGGCCGGGACATTGACACTGAAGCTTTCTTT. Translating it yields CSARIIGRDIDTEAFF.

This clonotype was picked up many times. CDR3 nucleotides: TGTGCCATCAGGGGGAGCGATACGCAGTATTTT. Translated, it gives CAIRGSDTQYF. V gene TRBV10-3 combines with J gene TRBJ2-3; tentative D call: TRBD2 (5 bases). Germline V gives CDR1 ENHRY, CDR2 SYGVKD. Between the trimmed V and J ends, which lost 6 bases and 6 bases, there was a span of 7 bases. This CDR3 is 11 amino acids long.

This clonotype was counted ten times or more. V usage is TRBV4-2 and J usage is TRBJ2-6; 10 bases fit TRBD1. Trimming at V came to 7 bases and at J to 4 bases, leaving 16 bases not matched to a gene. The length of the CDR3 is 19 residues. CDR1 is LGHNA, CDR2 YNFKEQ, per germline. The CDR3 sequence is CASTRTTGGAGAGANVLTF. In DNA form, the CDR3 reads TGTGCCAGCACCAGAACGACAGGGGGCGCGGGTGCAGGGGCCAACGTCCTGACTTTC.

In this sample, this clonotype turned up many times. The V call is TRBV12-3 or TRBV12-4, the J call TRBJ2-7, with D perhaps TRBD2 (5 bases). The CDR3 is 16 residues long. V was clipped by 1 base and J by 4 bases, with 17 bases between them. The CDR3 protein is CASSLVSGRRRYEQYF. DNA of the CDR3: TGTGCCAGCAGTTTAGTGTCGGGGAGACGAAGATACGAGCAGTACTTC.

This clonotype has just one count. The chain employs TRBV5-5 and TRBJ2-5, with 10 bases lining up with TRBD1. The J segment lost 11 bases and the V segment lost 5 bases, leaving 15 bases of the junction unmatched. The CDR3 extends over 15 amino acids. CDR1 SGHKS and CDR2 YYEKEE come from the germline V gene (reference sequence). The CDR3 nucleotides are TGTGCCAGCAGTGCCGACAGGGGGCCTTACGATAAGCAGTACTTC. It is translated as CASSADRGPYDKQYF. Combining the CDR3 with reference TRBV5-5 and TRBJ2-5 gives the whole variable domain DAGVTQSPTHLIKTRGQQVTLRCSPISGHKSVSWYQQVLGQGPQFIFQYYEKEERGRGNFPDRFSARQFPNYSSELNVNALLLGDSALYLCASSADRGPYDKQYFGPGTRLLVL.

A remark on this clonotype: A much larger clone sits a single nucleotide away, making a read error possible. This sequence joins TRBV6-2 or TRBV6-3 and TRBJ1-2, with 7 bases lining up with TRBD1. Per germline, CDR1 MNHEY and CDR2 SVGEGT. The CDR3 length is 15 residues. This chain's CDR3 is CANSSRQGRNYGYTF. CDR3 nucleotides: TGTGCCAACAGTTCCCGACAGGGACGCAACTATGGCTACACCTTC.

Ten or more counts support this clonotype. The rearrangement joins TRBV4-3 to TRBJ1-1; no clear D. Germline-derived CDR1 and CDR2 are LGHNA and YSLEER. There are 11 residues in the CDR3. The V and J ends lost 0 bases and 4 bases respectively, with 0 bases between them. In DNA, the CDR3 is TGCGCCAGCAGCCAAGACACTGAAGCTTTCTTT. It encodes CASSQDTEAFF.

The CDR3 region is CASSPWSAAPLHF. For the CDR3, the DNA is TGTGCCAGCAGCCCTTGGAGTGCGGCACCCCTCCACTTT. V is TRBV7-2 and J is TRBJ1-6; D gene ambiguous. Germline-derived CDR1 and CDR2 are SGHTA and FQGNSA. This CDR3 is 13 amino acids long. V was cut by 5 bases and J by 11 bases, with 13 bases left in between. Drawing the rest from reference TRBV7-2 and TRBJ1-6, the complete variable domain is GAGVSQSPSNKVTEKGKDVELRCDPISGHTALYWYRQSLGQGLEFLIYFQGNSAPDKSGLPSDRFSAERTGGSVSTLTIQRTQQEDSAVYLCASSPWSAAPLHFGNGTRLTVT.

The chain joins TRBV20-1 to TRBJ1-5, with 11 positions matching TRBD1. Losses at the gene ends were 4 bases for V and 3 bases for J; bases not matched to a gene: 8. The CDR3 loop spans 16 amino acids. Germline values: CDR1 DFQATT, CDR2 SNEGSKA (reference sequence). CDR3 DNA: TGCAGTGCTACACGGACAGGGGGCGTGAACAATCAGCCCCAGCATTTT. Translating it yields CSATRTGGVNNQPQHF.

V is TRBV13 and J is TRBJ2-5; D perhaps matches TRBD1 (6 bases). Per the germline V gene, CDR1 is PRHDT and CDR2 is FYEKMQ (reference sequence). Trimming removed 5 bases from V and 2 bases from J, with 15 bases in between. The CDR3 spans 15 residues. This CDR3 is CASSPEGGWQETQYF. Here the CDR3 DNA reads TGTGCCAGCAGCCCCGAAGGGGGTTGGCAAGAGACCCAGTACTTC.

The table lists this clonotype with a few counts. The chain recombines TRBV5-4 with TRBJ2-3; possibly TRBD2 for D (7 bases). CDR1 and CDR2 from the germline V gene are SGHNT and YYREEE (reference sequence). Trimming stripped 3 bases from V and 5 bases from J, with 19 bases between. The CDR3 runs to 16 residues. Written as DNA, the CDR3 is TGTGCCAGCAGCTCCGGGGGGCCCCTGAGGGAAGATACGCAGTATTTT. Its protein is CASSSGGPLREDTQYF. Full variable domain (outside the CDR3, taken from reference TRBV5-4 and TRBJ2-3): ETGVTQSPTHLIKTRGQQVTLRCSSQSGHNTVSWYQQALGQGPQFIFQYYREEENGRGNFPPRFSGLQFPNYSSELNVNALELDDSALYLCASSSGGPLREDTQYFGPGTRLTVL.

This chain uses TRBV30 with TRBJ2-1, with 8 positions matching TRBD2. The germline gives CDR1 GTSNPN, CDR2 SVGIG (reference sequence). Trimming took 2 bases from V and 4 from J; bases not matched to a gene: 10. The CDR3 has 16 amino acids. This CDR3 reads CAWSRTSSGKYNEQFF. The CDR3 DNA follows: TGTGCCTGGAGTAGGACTAGCTCGGGTAAATACAATGAGCAGTTCTTC.

DNA of the CDR3: TGTGCCAGCAGGCCGGAGGGGGCGCCCCTCCACTTT. This codes for CASRPEGAPLHF. The rearrangement links TRBV6-6 to TRBJ1-6; TRBD1 matches 7 bases. Losses at the gene ends were 6 bases for V and 13 bases for J; bases not matched to a gene: 6. This CDR3 has 12 residues. CDR1 MNHNY and CDR2 SVGAGI come from the germline V gene (reference sequence).

This clonotype was detected only a few times. It may be a read error: a sequence one base away is much more abundant. The CDR3 DNA reads as TGTGCCAGCAGTTTAAGAGGGGCGGGACAGTTTTACGAGCAGTACTTC. It codes for CASSLRGAGQFYEQYF. The chain is built from TRBV27 and TRBJ2-7; D is possibly TRBD1 (7 bases). Germline V CDR1 and CDR2: MNHEY, SMNVEV (reference sequence). V was clipped by 2 bases and J by 4 bases, with 18 bases between them. This CDR3 is built from 16 residues.

V gene TRBV18 combines with J gene TRBJ1-5; tentative D call: TRBD1 (6 bases). Germline V gives CDR1 KGHSH, CDR2 LQKENI. The CDR3 covers 15 residues. V was pared by 5 bases and J by 4 bases, with 15 bases between. The CDR3 spells CASSTGRGRNQPQHF. In DNA, the CDR3 is TGTGCCAGCTCAACAGGCAGGGGAAGGAATCAGCCCCAGCATTTT.

This clonotype came up a few times. The chain carries TRBV28 and TRBJ2-5, with D perhaps being TRBD1 or TRBD2 (7 bases each). The assigned J gene may be wrong: the sequence end matches TRBJ2-7 better. The germline V gene has CDR1 MDHEN and CDR2 SYDVKM. The CDR3 runs to 15 residues. CDR3 sequence reads: CASSPRPGGGNEQYF. CDR3 DNA: TGTGCCAGCAGTCCCCGCCCAGGGGGGGGCAACGAGCAGTACTTC.

Details on this clonotype: One junction end disagrees with the germline gene, perhaps due to a read error. The rearrangement uses TRBV2 and TRBJ2-2, with D possibly matching TRBD2 (5 bases). Germline CDR1 SNHLY, CDR2 FYNNEI. The CDR3 consists of 15 residues. CDR3 region: CASSASRYLTGEPFF. In nucleotides, the CDR3 is TGTGCCAGCAGTGCTTCTAGATATCTCACCGGGGAGCCGTTTTTT.